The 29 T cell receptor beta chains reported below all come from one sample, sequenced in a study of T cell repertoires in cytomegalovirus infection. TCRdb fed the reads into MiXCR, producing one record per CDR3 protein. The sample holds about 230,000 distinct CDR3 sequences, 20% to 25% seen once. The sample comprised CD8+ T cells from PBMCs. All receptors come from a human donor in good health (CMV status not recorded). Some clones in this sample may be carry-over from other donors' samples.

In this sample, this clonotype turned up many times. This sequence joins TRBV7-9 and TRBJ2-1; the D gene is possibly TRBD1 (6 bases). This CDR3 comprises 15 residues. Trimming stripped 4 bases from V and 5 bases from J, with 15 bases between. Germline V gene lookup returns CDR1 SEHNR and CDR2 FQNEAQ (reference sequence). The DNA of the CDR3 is TGTGCCAGCAGCTACCCTACCGGGACAAACAATGAGCAGTTCTTC. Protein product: CASSYPTGTNNEQFF.

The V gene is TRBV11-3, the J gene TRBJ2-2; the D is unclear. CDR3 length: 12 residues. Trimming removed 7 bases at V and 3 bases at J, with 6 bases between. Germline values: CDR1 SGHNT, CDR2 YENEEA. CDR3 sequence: CASTDDTGELFF. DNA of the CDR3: TGTGCCAGCACCGACGACACCGGGGAGCTGTTTTTT.

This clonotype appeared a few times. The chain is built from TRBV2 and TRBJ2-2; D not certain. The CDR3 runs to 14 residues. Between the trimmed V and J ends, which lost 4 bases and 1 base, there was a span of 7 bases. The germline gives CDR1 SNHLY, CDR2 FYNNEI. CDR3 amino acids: CASSAGQNTGELFF. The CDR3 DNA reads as TGTGCCAGCAGTGCTGGGCAGAACACCGGGGAGCTGTTTTTT.

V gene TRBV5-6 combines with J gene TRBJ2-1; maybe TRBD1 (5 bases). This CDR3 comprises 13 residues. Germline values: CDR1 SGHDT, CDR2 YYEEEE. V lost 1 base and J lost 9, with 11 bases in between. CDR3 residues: CASSLFAGPEQFF. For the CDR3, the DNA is TGTGCCAGCAGCTTGTTTGCAGGGCCTGAGCAGTTCTTC.

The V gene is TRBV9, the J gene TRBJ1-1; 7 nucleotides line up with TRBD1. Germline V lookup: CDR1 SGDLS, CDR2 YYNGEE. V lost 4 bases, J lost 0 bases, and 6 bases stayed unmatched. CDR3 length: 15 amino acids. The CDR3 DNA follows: TGTGCCAGCAGCACCCGACAGGGCCTGAACACTGAAGCTTTCTTT. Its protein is CASSTRQGLNTEAFF.

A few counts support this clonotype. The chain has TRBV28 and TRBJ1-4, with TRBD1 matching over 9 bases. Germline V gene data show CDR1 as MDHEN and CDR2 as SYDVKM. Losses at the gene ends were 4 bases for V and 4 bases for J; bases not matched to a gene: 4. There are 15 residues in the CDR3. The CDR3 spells CASSYQGQGNEKLFF. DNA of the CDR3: TGTGCCAGCAGTTACCAGGGACAGGGTAATGAAAAACTGTTTTTT.

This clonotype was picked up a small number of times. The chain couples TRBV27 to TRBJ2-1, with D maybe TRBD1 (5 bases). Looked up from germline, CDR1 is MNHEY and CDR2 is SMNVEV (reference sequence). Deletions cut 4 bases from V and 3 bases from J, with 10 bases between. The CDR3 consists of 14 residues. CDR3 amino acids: CASSSATDYNEQFF. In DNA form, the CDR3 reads TGTGCCAGCAGTTCAGCGACAGACTACAATGAGCAGTTCTTC.

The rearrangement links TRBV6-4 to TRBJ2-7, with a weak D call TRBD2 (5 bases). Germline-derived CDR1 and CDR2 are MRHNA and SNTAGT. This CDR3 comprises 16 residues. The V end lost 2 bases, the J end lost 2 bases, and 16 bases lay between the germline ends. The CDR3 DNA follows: TGTGCCAGCAGTGACGGACTCCCTCTACTCGCCTACGAGCAGTACTTC. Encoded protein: CASSDGLPLLAYEQYF.

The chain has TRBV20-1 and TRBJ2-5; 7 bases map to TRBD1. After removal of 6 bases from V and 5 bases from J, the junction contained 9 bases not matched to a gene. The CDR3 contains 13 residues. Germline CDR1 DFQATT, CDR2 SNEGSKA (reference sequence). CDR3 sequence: CSAFSDRVETQYF. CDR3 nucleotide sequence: TGCAGTGCATTCTCAGACAGGGTGGAGACCCAGTACTTC.

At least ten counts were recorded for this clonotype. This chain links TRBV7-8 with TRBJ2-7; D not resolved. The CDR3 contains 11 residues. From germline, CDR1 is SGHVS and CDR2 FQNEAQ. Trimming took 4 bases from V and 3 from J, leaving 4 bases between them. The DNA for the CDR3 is TGTGCCAGCAGCTCTTTCTACGAGCAGTACTTC. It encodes CASSSFYEQYF.

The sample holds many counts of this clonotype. The CDR3 DNA is TGTGCCAGCAGCAAAACAGGGGGCTCCTACAATGAGCAGTTCTTC. Residues: CASSKTGGSYNEQFF. The chain joins TRBV7-2 to TRBJ2-1; 8 bases fit TRBD1. The germline V gene encodes CDR1 SGHTA and CDR2 FQGNSA. The CDR3 spans 15 residues. The ends lost 5 bases at V and 0 bases at J; junction bases unmatched: 3. Together with reference TRBV7-2 and TRBJ2-1, the CDR3 gives the full variable domain: GAGVSQSPSNKVTEKGKDVELRCDPISGHTALYWYRQSLGQGLEFLIYFQGNSAPDKSGLPSDRFSAERTGGSVSTLTIQRTQQEDSAVYLCASSKTGGSYNEQFFGPGTRLTVL.

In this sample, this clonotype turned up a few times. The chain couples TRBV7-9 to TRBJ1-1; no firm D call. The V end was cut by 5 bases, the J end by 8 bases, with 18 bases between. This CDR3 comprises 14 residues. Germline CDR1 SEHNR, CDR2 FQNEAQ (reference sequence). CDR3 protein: CASSNLEPSIEAFF. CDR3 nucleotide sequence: TGTGCCAGCAGCAATCTGGAACCCTCGATCGAAGCTTTCTTT.

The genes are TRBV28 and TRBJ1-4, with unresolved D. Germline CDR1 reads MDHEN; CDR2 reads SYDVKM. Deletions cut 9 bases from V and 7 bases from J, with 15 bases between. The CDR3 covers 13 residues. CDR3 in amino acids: CASKPGGGEKLFF. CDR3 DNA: TGTGCCAGTAAACCAGGCGGTGGTGAAAAACTGTTTTTT.

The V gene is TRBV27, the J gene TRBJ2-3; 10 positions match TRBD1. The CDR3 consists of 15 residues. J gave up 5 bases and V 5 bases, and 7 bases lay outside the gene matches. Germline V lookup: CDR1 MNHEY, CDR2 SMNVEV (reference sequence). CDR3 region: CASSPLGTGEDTQYF. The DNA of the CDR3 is TGTGCCAGCAGTCCACTCGGGACAGGGGAAGATACGCAGTATTTT.

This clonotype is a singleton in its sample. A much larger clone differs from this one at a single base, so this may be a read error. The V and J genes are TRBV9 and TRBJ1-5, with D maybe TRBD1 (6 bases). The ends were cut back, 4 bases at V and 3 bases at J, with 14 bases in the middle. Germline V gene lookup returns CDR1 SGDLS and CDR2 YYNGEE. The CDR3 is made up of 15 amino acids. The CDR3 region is CASSPSGDPNQPQHF. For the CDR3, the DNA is TGTGCCAGCAGCCCGTCAGGGGACCCCAATCAGCCCCAGCATTTT. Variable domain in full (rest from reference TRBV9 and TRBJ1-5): DSGVTQTPKHLITATGQRVTLRCSPRSGDLSVYWYQQSLDQGLQFLIQYYNGEERAKGNILERFSAQQFPDLHSELNLSSLELGDSALYFCASSPSGDPNQPQHFGDGTRLSIL.

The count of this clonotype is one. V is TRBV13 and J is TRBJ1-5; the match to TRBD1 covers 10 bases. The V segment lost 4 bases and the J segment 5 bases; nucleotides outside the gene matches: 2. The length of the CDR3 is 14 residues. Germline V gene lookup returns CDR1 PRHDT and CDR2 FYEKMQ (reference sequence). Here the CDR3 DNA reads TGTGCCAGCAGCTGGGGGACAGGGGATCAGCCCCAGCATTTT. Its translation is CASSWGTGDQPQHF.

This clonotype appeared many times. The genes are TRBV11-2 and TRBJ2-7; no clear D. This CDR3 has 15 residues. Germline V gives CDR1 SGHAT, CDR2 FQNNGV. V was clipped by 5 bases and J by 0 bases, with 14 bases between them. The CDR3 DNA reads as TGTGCCAGCAGCATGGACCCTCAGGTCTCCTACGAGCAGTACTTC. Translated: CASSMDPQVSYEQYF.

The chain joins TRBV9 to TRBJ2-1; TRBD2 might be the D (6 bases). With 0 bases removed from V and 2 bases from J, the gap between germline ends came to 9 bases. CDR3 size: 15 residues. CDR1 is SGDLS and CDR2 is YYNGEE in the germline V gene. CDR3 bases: TGTGCCAGCAGCGTAGAGGGAGGAGCCTACAATGAGCAGTTCTTC. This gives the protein CASSVEGGAYNEQFF. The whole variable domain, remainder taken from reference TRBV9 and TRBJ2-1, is DSGVTQTPKHLITATGQRVTLRCSPRSGDLSVYWYQQSLDQGLQFLIQYYNGEERAKGNILERFSAQQFPDLHSELNLSSLELGDSALYFCASSVEGGAYNEQFFGPGTRLTVL.

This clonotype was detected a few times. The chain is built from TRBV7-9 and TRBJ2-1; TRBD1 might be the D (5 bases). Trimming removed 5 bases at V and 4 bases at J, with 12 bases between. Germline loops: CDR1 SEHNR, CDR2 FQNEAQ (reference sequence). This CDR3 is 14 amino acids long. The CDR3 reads CASSAERQYNEQFF. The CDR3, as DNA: TGTGCCAGCAGCGCAGAGCGACAGTACAATGAGCAGTTCTTC. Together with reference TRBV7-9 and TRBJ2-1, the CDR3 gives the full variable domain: DTGVSQNPRHKITKRGQNVTFRCDPISEHNRLYWYRQTLGQGPEFLTYFQNEAQLEKSRLLSDRFSAERPKGSFSTLEIQRTEQGDSAMYLCASSAERQYNEQFFGPGTRLTVL.

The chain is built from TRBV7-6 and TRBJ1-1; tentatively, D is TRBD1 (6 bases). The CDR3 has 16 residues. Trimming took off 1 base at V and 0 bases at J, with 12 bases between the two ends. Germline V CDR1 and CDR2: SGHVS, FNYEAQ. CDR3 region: CASSLEGGGLNTEAFF. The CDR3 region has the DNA TGTGCCAGCAGCTTAGAAGGTGGGGGGCTGAACACTGAAGCTTTCTTT. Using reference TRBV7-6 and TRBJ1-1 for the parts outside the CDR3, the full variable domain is GAGVSQSPRYKVTKRGQDVALRCDPISGHVSLYWYRQALGQGPEFLTYFNYEAQQDKSGLPNDRFSAERPEGSISTLTIQRTEQRDSAMYRCASSLEGGGLNTEAFFGQGTRLTVV.

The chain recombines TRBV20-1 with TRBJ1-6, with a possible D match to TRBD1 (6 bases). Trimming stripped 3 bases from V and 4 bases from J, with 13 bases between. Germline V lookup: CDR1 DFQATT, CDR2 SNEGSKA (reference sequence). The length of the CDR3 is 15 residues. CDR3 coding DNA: TGCAGTGCTAGGGAATGGGGGGCGTATAATTCACCCCTCCACTTT. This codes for CSAREWGAYNSPLHF.

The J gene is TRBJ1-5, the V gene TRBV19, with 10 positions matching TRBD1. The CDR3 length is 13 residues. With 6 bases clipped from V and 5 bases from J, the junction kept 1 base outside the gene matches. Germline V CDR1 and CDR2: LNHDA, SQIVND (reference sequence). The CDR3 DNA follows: TGTGCCAGTAGCGACAGGGGGCATCAGCCCCAGCATTTT. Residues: CASSDRGHQPQHF.

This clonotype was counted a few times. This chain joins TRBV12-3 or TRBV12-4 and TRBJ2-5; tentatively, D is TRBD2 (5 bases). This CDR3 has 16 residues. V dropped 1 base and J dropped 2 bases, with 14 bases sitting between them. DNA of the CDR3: TGTGCCAGCAGTTTAGTCCGGGGATCGTTTCAAGAGACCCAGTACTTC. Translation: CASSLVRGSFQETQYF.

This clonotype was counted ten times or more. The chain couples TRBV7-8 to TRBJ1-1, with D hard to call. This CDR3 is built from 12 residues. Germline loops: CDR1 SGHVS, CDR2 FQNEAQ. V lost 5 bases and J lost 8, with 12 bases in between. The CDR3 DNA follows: TGTGCCAGCAGCCAAGGCGTGGAAGAAGCTTTCTTT. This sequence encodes CASSQGVEEAFF.

For the CDR3, the DNA is TGTGCCAGCAGTTTGGGGGTGGACAATGAGCAGTTCTTC. This encodes CASSLGVDNEQFF. The chain has TRBV27 and TRBJ2-1; the D gene could be TRBD1 or TRBD2 (5 bases each). V lost 3 bases and J lost 5, with 8 bases in between. Germline assignment: CDR1 MNHEY and CDR2 SMNVEV (reference sequence). This CDR3 spans 13 amino acids.

The CDR3 DNA is TGCAGCGTTGATCAGGCAGGGGCGGGGACCGGGGAGCTGTTTTTT. Amino acid sequence: CSVDQAGAGTGELFF. The chain joins TRBV29-1 to TRBJ2-2; either TRBD1 or TRBD2 may fit D (6 bases each). Germline assignment: CDR1 SQVTM and CDR2 ANQGSEA. This CDR3 is built from 15 residues. The germline V and J ends were trimmed by 3 bases and 5 bases, with 16 bases remaining between them.

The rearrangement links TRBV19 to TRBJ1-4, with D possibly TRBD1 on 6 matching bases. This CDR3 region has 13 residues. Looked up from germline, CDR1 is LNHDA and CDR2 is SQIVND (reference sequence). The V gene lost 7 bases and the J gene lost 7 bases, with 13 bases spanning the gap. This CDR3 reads CASTRGQREKLFF. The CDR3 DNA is TGTGCCAGTACCAGGGGACAACGTGAAAAACTGTTTTTT. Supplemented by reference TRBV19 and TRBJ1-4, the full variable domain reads DGGITQSPKYLFRKEGQNVTLSCEQNLNHDAMYWYRQDPGQGLRLIYYSQIVNDFQKGDIAEGYSVSREKKESFPLTVTSAQKNPTAFYLCASTRGQREKLFFGSGTQLSVL.

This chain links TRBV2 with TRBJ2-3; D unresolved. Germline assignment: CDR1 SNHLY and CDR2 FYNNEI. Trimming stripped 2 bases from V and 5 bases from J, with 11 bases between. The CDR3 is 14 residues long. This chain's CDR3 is CASSEFSWGDTQYF. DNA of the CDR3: TGTGCCAGCAGTGAATTTTCTTGGGGAGATACGCAGTATTTT.

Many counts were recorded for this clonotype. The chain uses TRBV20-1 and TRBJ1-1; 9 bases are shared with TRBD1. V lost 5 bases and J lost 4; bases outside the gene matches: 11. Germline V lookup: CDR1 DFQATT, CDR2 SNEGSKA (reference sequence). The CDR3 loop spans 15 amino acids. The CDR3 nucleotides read TGCAGTGCTGTACCCCGGGACAGGGTCGGCACTGAAGCTTTCTTT. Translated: CSAVPRDRVGTEAFF.